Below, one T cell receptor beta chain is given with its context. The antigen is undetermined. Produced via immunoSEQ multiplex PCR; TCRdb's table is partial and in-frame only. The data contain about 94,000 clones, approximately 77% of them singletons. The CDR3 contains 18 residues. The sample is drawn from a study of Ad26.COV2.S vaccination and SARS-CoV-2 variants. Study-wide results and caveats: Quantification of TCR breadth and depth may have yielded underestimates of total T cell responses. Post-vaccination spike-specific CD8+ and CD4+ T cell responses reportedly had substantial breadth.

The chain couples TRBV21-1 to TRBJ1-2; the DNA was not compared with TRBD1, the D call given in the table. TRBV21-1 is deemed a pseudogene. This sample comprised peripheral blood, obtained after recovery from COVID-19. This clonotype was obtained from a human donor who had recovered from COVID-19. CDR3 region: CASSTPGQIYLGDYGYTF. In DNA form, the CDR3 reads TGTGCCAGCAGCACTCCGGGACAGATTTATCTCGGTGACTATGGCTACACCTTC.